This is a list of T cell receptor beta chains from one sample in a study of OX40 agonist ivuxolimab in advanced cancers. Profiled with immunoSEQ multiplex PCR; TCRdb holds only in-frame clones, not every one. Among 40,000 to 60,000 clones listed, 85% to 90% were seen once. The sequences come from CD4+ or CD8+ T cells sorted from blood, collected in a trial of the OX40 agonist ivuxolimab. The receptors come from an adult with an advanced solid tumor such as melanoma, head and neck, liver or kidney cancer. CDR3s include the opening cysteine and the closing phenylalanine or tryptophan. Fields, in order: V gene, D gene, clone size, J gene, CDR3 protein, CDR3 DNA. A D gene is named only where the DNA matches it firmly. Rows give clone size only sometimes, using once, few, many, or a class for an expanded clone.

TRBV30	.	.	TRBJ1-5	CAWSAGGGNQPQHF	TGTGCCTGGAGCGCTGGGGGCGGCAATCAGCCCCAGCATTTT
TRBV10-3	.	.	TRBJ2-1	CAISELGGDHNEQFF	TGTGCCATCAGTGAGCTCGGAGGAGACCACAATGAGCAGTTCTTC
TRBV6-5	TRBD1	.	TRBJ1-1	CASSRGTGLDEAFF	TGTGCCAGCAGTCGGGGGACAGGGCTGGATGAAGCTTTCTTT
TRBV7-2	TRBD1	once	TRBJ2-7	CASSSDRDRIYEQYF	TGTGCCAGCAGCTCCGACCGGGACAGAATCTACGAGCAGTACTTC
TRBV27	.	.	TRBJ1-1	CASSLWQGSPEAFF	TGTGCCAGCAGTTTATGGCAGGGGTCCCCTGAAGCTTTCTTT
TRBV19	.	few	TRBJ2-3	CASSLLNDGGDTQYF	TGTGCCAGTAGTCTCCTTAATGATGGGGGAGATACGCAGTATTTT
TRBV28	TRBD1	.	TRBJ2-2	CASIPGQGHTGELFF	TGTGCCAGCATACCGGGACAGGGGCACACCGGGGAGCTGTTTTTT
TRBV4-3	.	.	TRBJ1-2	CASSQDLVSFSGYTF	TGCGCCAGCAGCCAAGATCTGGTCTCGTTTTCTGGCTACACCTTC
TRBV5-4	TRBD1	.	TRBJ2-7	CASSLGTGYEQYF	TGTGCCAGCAGCTTAGGGACAGGCTACGAGCAGTACTTC
TRBV27	TRBD1	.	TRBJ1-1	CASSLSARTGATEAFF	TGTGCCAGCAGTTTATCCGCTAGGACAGGGGCCACTGAAGCTTTCTTT
TRBV25-1	.	.	TRBJ1-5	CASSDGVRPQHF	TGTGCCAGCAGTGACGGGGTTCGGCCCCAGCATTTT
TRBV9	.	.	TRBJ1-1	CASSVDLNTEAFF	TGTGCCAGCAGCGTAGATTTGAACACTGAAGCTTTCTTT
TRBV4-3	TRBD1	.	TRBJ2-7	CASSRDRYYEQYF	TGCGCCAGCAGTCGGGACAGATACTACGAGCAGTACTTC
TRBV6-5	.	.	TRBJ1-4	CASSFAGTTNEKLFF	TGTGCCAGCAGTTTTGCGGGGACGACTAATGAAAAACTGTTTTTT
TRBV11-2	TRBD1	.	TRBJ2-1	CASIRTGGLYNEQFF	TGTGCCAGCATCCGGACAGGGGGCCTCTACAATGAGCAGTTCTTC
TRBV19	TRBD1	.	TRBJ2-5	CASSPPGQGMEETQYF	TGTGCCAGTAGTCCGCCGGGACAGGGGATGGAAGAGACCCAGTACTTC
TRBV9	TRBD1	.	TRBJ2-7	CASSVGMGTGIYEQYF	TGTGCCAGCAGCGTAGGAATGGGGACAGGGATCTACGAGCAGTACTTC
TRBV6-7	.	.	TRBJ1-2	CARVVDSRLNYGYTF	TGTGCCAGGGTGGTGGACAGCAGGTTAAACTATGGCTACACCTTC
TRBV7-9	TRBD2	.	TRBJ2-5	CASSRGLAGGGQETQYF	TGTGCCAGCAGCCGCGGACTAGCGGGAGGGGGGCAAGAGACCCAGTACTTC
TRBV6-5	.	.	TRBJ1-2	CASSYGVQDGYTF	TGTGCCAGCAGTTACGGGGTTCAAGATGGCTACACCTTC
TRBV6-5	.	.	TRBJ2-7	CASTLDGTSYEQYF	TGTGCCAGCACCCTTGACGGGACCTCCTACGAGCAGTACTTC
TRBV5-4	TRBD2	once	TRBJ2-1	CASSLGAGGYNEQFF	TGTGCCAGCAGCTTAGGGGCGGGAGGCTACAATGAGCAGTTCTTC
TRBV18	TRBD1	.	TRBJ2-7	CASSPGTGGSYEQYF	TGTGCCAGCTCACCCGGGACAGGGGGGTCCTACGAGCAGTACTTC
TRBV7-6	TRBD1	.	TRBJ1-1	CASSSWTGGTEAFF	TGTGCCAGCAGCTCCTGGACAGGGGGGACTGAAGCTTTCTTT
TRBV6-5	TRBD1	.	TRBJ1-4	CASSYSGQGEKLFF	TGTGCCAGCAGTTACTCAGGACAGGGGGAAAAACTGTTTTTT
TRBV5-5	.	.	TRBJ2-2	CASSLGRLNTGELFF	TGTGCCAGCAGCTTGGGCCGGCTCAACACCGGGGAGCTGTTTTTT
TRBV19	.	.	TRBJ1-1	CASSIEDSYTEAFF	TGTGCCAGTAGTATAGAAGACAGCTACACTGAAGCTTTCTTT
TRBV19	.	.	TRBJ1-3	CASINTRGSGNTIYF	TGTGCCAGTATTAATACGAGAGGCTCTGGAAACACCATATATTTT
TRBV9	.	.	TRBJ2-7	CASSVAPDGGYEQYF	TGTGCCAGCAGCGTAGCCCCGGACGGAGGCTACGAGCAGTACTTC
TRBV28	.	.	TRBJ1-5	CASSLLTPNQPQHF	TGTGCCAGCAGTTTATTGACGCCCAATCAGCCCCAGCATTTT
TRBV4-2	.	once	TRBJ2-3	CASSQQQGRTDTQYF	TGTGCCAGCAGCCAGCAACAGGGGAGGACAGATACGCAGTATTTT
TRBV5-1	TRBD2	.	TRBJ2-3	CASSQTSGGFTDTQYF	TGCGCCAGCAGCCAGACTAGCGGGGGATTCACAGATACGCAGTATTTT
TRBV7-8	.	.	TRBJ2-7	CASSLAGSYEQYF	TGTGCCAGCAGCTTAGCGGGGTCCTACGAGCAGTACTTC
TRBV29-1	.	.	TRBJ2-2	CSVDRSNTGELFF	TGCAGCGTTGACAGGTCGAACACCGGGGAGCTGTTTTTT
TRBV6-1	.	once	TRBJ1-2	CASSESYNYGYTF	TGTGCCAGCAGTGAAAGTTATAACTATGGCTACACCTTC
TRBV14	.	.	TRBJ2-7	CASSQGGGHIYEQYF	TGTGCCAGCAGCCAAGGAGGTGGACACATCTACGAGCAGTACTTC
TRBV28	TRBD1	.	TRBJ2-7	CASSEPGQGAYEQYF	TGTGCCAGCAGTGAACCGGGACAGGGGGCCTACGAGCAGTACTTC
TRBV28	.	.	TRBJ2-7	CASSFQQDSDAYEQYF	TGTGCCAGCAGTTTCCAGCAGGACAGTGATGCCTACGAGCAGTACTTC
TRBV10-2	.	.	TRBJ2-7	CASSRQSQAQYF	TGCGCCAGCAGTCGACAGTCCCAAGCGCAGTACTTC
TRBV19	.	few	TRBJ1-1	CASGSHGATEAFF	TGTGCCAGTGGATCCCACGGGGCCACTGAAGCTTTCTTT
TRBV6-6	.	.	TRBJ1-4	CACWANEKLFF	TGTGCCTGCTGGGCGAATGAAAAACTGTTTTTT
TRBV4-2	TRBD2	.	TRBJ2-5	CASSQFGLAGGQETQYF	TGTGCCAGCAGCCAGTTTGGACTAGCGGGGGGCCAAGAGACCCAGTACTTC
TRBV6-6	.	.	TRBJ2-1	CASSYERPYNEQFF	TGTGCCAGCAGTTACGAAAGGCCATACAATGAGCAGTTCTTC
TRBV4-1	TRBD2	.	TRBJ2-1	CASSQVEGTSSYNEQFF	TGCGCCAGCAGCCAAGTAGAGGGGACTAGCTCCTACAATGAGCAGTTCTTC
TRBV19	.	.	TRBJ1-1	CASSIDSPARTEAFF	TGTGCCAGTAGTATAGATTCCCCCGCGAGGACTGAAGCTTTCTTT
TRBV9	.	.	TRBJ2-7	CASSVDPNSYEQYF	TGTGCCAGCAGCGTCGACCCAAACTCCTACGAGCAGTACTTC
TRBV4-2	.	once	TRBJ2-1	CASSQEFNEQFF	TGTGCCAGCAGCCAAGAATTCAATGAGCAGTTCTTC
TRBV2	.	.	TRBJ2-7	CASSVVPEQYF	TGTGCCAGCAGTGTAGTTCCTGAGCAGTACTTC
TRBV28	.	.	TRBJ1-2	CASSLLVRRVEYGYTF	TGTGCCAGCAGCCTCCTAGTTAGGAGGGTGGAATATGGCTACACCTTC
TRBV5-1	.	.	TRBJ2-5	CASSLVAEETQYF	TGCGCCAGCAGCTTGGTGGCCGAAGAGACCCAGTACTTC
TRBV7-9	.	once	TRBJ2-7	CASSSPVVGEQYF	TGTGCCAGCAGCTCCCCGGTGGTGGGGGAGCAGTACTTC
TRBV6-1	TRBD2	.	TRBJ2-5	CASSEFPGLAGGTANQETQYF	TGTGCCAGCAGTGAATTCCCGGGACTAGCGGGGGGGACCGCGAATCAAGAGACCCAGTACTTC
TRBV7-2	.	.	TRBJ2-2	CASSSRVTGELFF	TGTGCCAGCAGCTCAAGGGTGACCGGGGAGCTGTTTTTT
TRBV10-3	.	.	TRBJ1-3	CAISDAKSGNTIYF	TGTGCCATCAGTGATGCCAAGTCTGGAAACACCATATATTTT
TRBV6-1	.	.	TRBJ2-7	CASSGTVGWEAYEQYF	TGTGCCAGCAGTGGGACCGTGGGATGGGAGGCCTACGAGCAGTACTTC
TRBV7-2	TRBD1	.	TRBJ2-1	CASSFRTGTGERGEQFF	TGTGCCAGCAGCTTTAGAACTGGGACAGGGGAAAGAGGGGAGCAGTTCTTC
TRBV6-1	.	.	TRBJ2-3	CASRGWGEVADTQYF	TGTGCCAGCAGGGGGTGGGGGGAGGTAGCAGATACGCAGTATTTT
TRBV15	.	few	TRBJ2-3	CATSRGQGRDTQYF	TGTGCCACCAGCAGAGGTCAGGGGAGGGATACGCAGTATTTT